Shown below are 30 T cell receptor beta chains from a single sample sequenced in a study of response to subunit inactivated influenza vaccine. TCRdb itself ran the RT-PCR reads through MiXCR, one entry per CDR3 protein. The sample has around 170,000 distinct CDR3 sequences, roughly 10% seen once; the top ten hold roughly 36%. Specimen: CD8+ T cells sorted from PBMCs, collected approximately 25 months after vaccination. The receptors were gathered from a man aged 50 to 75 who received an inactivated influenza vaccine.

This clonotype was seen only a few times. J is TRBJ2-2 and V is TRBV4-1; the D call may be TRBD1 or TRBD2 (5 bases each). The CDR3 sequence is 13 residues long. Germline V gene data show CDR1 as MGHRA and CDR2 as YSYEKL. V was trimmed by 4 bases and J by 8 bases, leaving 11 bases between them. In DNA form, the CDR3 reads TGCGCCAGCAGCCCGGGACCTGGGGGGGAGCTGTTTTTT. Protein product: CASSPGPGGELFF.

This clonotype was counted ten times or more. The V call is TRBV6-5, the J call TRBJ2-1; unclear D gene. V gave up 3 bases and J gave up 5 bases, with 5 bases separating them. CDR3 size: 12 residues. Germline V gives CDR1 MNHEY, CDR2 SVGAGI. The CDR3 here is CASSYGDNEQFF. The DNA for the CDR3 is TGTGCCAGCAGTTATGGGGACAATGAGCAGTTCTTC.

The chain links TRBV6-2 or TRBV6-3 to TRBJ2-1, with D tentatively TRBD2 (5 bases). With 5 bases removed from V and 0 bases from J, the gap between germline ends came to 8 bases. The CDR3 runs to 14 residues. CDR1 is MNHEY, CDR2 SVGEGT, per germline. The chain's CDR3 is CASSTGSSYNEQFF. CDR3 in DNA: TGTGCCAGCAGTACGGGAAGCTCCTACAATGAGCAGTTCTTC.

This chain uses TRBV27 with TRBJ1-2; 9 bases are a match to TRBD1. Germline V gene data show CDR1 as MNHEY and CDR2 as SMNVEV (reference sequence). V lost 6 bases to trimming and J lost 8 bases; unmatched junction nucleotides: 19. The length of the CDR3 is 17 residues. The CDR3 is CASSLLRTGDSPRGYTF. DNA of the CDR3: TGTGCCAGCAGCCTGCTCCGGACAGGGGATTCCCCTAGGGGCTACACCTTC.

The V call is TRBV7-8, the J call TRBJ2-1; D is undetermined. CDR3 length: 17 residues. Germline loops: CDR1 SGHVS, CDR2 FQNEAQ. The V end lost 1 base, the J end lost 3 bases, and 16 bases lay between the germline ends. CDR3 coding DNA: TGTGCCAGCAGCTTAGGTTCTGGCTCGGTCCTCTACAATGAGCAGTTCTTC. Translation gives CASSLGSGSVLYNEQFF.

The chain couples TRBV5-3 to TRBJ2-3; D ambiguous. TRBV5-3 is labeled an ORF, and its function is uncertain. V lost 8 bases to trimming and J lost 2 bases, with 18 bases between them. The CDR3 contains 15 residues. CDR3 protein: CASGPGLLSTDTQYF. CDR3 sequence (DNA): TGTGCCAGCGGCCCCGGGCTCCTCTCCACAGATACGCAGTATTTT.

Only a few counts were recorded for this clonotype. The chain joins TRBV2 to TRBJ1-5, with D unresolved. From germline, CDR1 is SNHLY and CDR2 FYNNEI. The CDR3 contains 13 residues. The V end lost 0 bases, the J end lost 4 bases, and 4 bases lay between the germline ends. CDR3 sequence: CASSEAGNQPQHF. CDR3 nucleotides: TGTGCCAGCAGTGAAGCAGGGAATCAGCCCCAGCATTTT.

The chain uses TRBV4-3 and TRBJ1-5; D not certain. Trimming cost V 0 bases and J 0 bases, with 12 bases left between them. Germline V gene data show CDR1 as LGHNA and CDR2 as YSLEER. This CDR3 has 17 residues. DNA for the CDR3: TGCGCCAGCAGCCAAGATTGGGCCCGGGATAGCAATCAGCCCCAGCATTTT. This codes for CASSQDWARDSNQPQHF.

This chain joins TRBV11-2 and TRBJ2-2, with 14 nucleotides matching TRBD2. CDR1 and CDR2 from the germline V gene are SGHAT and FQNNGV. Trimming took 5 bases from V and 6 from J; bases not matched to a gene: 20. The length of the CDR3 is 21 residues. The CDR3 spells CASSPTLGLAGASIRPGELFF. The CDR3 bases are TGTGCCAGCAGCCCTACCCTGGGACTAGCGGGGGCCTCTATAAGGCCCGGGGAGCTGTTTTTT.

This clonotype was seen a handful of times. The CDR3 reads CASRGRTGKIYEQYF. The CDR3 nucleotides are TGTGCCAGCAGGGGCCGGACAGGGAAAATCTACGAGCAGTACTTC. V usage is TRBV28 and J usage is TRBJ2-7, with 8 bases lining up with TRBD1. Losses at the gene ends were 6 bases for V and 3 bases for J; bases not matched to a gene: 10. Per the germline V gene, CDR1 is MDHEN and CDR2 is SYDVKM. The CDR3 totals 15 residues.

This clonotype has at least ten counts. The CDR3 sequence is CSGPGPGTSGNHEQFF. CDR3 bases: TGCAGTGGGCCGGGACCCGGGACTAGCGGGAATCATGAGCAGTTCTTC. The chain employs TRBV20-1 and TRBJ2-1, with 13 positions matching TRBD2. After removal of 7 bases from V and 8 bases from J, the junction contained 14 bases not matched to a gene. The germline CDR1 and CDR2 sequences are DFQATT and SNEGSKA (reference sequence). CDR3 length equals 16 residues.

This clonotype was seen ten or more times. The CDR3 loop reads CASSFGTSGPLYNEQFF. The DNA of the CDR3 is TGTGCCAGCAGCTTCGGGACTAGCGGACCCCTCTACAATGAGCAGTTCTTC. V is TRBV5-6 and J is TRBJ2-1; 11 positions match TRBD2. The CDR3 is 17 residues long. J was trimmed by 3 bases and V by 2 bases; bases with no gene match: 7. Germline CDR1 and CDR2: SGHDT and YYEEEE. Filled out from reference TRBV5-6 and TRBJ2-1, the complete variable domain reads DAGVTQSPTHLIKTRGQQVTLRCSPKSGHDTVSWYQQALGQGPQFIFQYYEEEERQRGNFPDRFSGHQFPNYSSELNVNALLLGDSALYLCASSFGTSGPLYNEQFFGPGTRLTVL.

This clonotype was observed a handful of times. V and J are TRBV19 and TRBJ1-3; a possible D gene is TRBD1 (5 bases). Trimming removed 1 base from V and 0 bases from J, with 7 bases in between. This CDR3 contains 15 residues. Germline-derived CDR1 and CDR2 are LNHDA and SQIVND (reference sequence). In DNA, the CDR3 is TGTGCCAGTAGTATAGGGACAAGCTCTGGAAACACCATATATTTT. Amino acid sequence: CASSIGTSSGNTIYF.

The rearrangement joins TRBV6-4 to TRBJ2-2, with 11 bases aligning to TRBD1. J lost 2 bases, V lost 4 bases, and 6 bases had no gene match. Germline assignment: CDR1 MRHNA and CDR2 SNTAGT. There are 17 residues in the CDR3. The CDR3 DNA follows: TGTGCCAGCAGTGCGGGACAGGGGGTCCCCAACACCGGGGAGCTGTTTTTT. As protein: CASSAGQGVPNTGELFF.

CDR3 protein: CASSFGRETYEQYF. In DNA, the CDR3 is TGTGCCAGCAGCTTCGGCAGGGAAACCTACGAGCAGTACTTC. The chain links TRBV5-6 to TRBJ2-7; possible D gene TRBD1, 5 bases. In germline, CDR1 is SGHDT, CDR2 YYEEEE. This CDR3 has 14 residues. V was cut by 2 bases and J by 2 bases, with 11 bases left in between. The full variable domain, rest sourced from reference TRBV5-6 and TRBJ2-7, is DAGVTQSPTHLIKTRGQQVTLRCSPKSGHDTVSWYQQALGQGPQFIFQYYEEEERQRGNFPDRFSGHQFPNYSSELNVNALLLGDSALYLCASSFGRETYEQYFGPGTRLTVT.

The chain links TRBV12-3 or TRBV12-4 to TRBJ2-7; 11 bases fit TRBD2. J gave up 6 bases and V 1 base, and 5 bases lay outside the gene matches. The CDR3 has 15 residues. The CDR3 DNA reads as TGTGCCAGCAGTTTAGGACTAGCGGGACTAGGCGAGCAGTACTTC. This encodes CASSLGLAGLGEQYF.

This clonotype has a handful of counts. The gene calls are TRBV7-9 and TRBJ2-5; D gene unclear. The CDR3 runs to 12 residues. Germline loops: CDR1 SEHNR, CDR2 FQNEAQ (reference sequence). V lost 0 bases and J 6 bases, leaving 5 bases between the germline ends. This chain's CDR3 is CASSLAWKTQYF. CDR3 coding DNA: TGTGCCAGCAGCTTAGCTTGGAAGACCCAGTACTTC.

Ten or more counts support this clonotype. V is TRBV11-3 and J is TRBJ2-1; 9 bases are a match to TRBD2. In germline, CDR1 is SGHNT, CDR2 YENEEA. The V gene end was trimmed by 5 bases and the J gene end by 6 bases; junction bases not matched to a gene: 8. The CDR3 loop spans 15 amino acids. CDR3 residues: CASSGGGRAGNEQFF. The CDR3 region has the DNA TGTGCCAGCAGCGGTGGCGGGAGGGCGGGCAATGAGCAGTTCTTC.

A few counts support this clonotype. CDR3 residues: CASSYIRGKGNEQFF. CDR3 DNA sequence: TGTGCCAGCAGTTACATTCGGGGAAAGGGGAATGAGCAGTTCTTC. This chain uses TRBV6-2 or TRBV6-3 with TRBJ2-1, with D perhaps TRBD1 or TRBD2 (5 bases each). V lost 2 bases to trimming and J lost 7 bases, with 15 bases between them. CDR1 is MNHEY, CDR2 SVGEGT, per germline. The CDR3 is made up of 15 amino acids.

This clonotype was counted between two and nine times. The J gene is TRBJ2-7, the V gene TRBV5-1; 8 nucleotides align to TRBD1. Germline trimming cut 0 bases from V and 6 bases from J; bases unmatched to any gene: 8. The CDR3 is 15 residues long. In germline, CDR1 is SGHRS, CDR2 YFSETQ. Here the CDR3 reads CASSLGTGLMSEQYF. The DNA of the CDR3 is TGCGCCAGCAGCTTGGGGACAGGGCTTATGTCCGAGCAGTACTTC.

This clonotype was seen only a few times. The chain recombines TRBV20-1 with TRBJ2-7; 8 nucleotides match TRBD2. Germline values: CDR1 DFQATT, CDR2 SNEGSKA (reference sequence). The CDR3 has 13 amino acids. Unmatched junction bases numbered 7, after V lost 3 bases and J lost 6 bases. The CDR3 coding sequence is TGCAGTGCTAGGGGGACTAGGGTCGGCGAGCAGTACTTC. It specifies CSARGTRVGEQYF.

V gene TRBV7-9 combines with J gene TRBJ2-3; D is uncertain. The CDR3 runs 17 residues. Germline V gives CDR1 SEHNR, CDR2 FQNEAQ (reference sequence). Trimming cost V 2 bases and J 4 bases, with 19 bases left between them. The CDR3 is CASSLLDISRNSDTQYF. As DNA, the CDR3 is TGTGCCAGCAGCTTACTAGACATCAGTCGAAACTCAGATACGCAGTATTTT.

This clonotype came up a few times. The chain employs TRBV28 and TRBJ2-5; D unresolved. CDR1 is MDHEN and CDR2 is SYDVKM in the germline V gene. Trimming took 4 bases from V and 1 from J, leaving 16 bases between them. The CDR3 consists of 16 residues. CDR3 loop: CASSSIVRTRQETQYF. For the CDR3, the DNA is TGTGCCAGCAGTTCCATCGTGCGAACCCGCCAAGAGACCCAGTACTTC. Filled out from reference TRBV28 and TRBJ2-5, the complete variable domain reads DVKVTQSSRYLVKRTGEKVFLECVQDMDHENMFWYRQDPGLGLRLIYFSYDVKMKEKGDIPEGYSVSREKKERFSLILESASTNQTSMYLCASSSIVRTRQETQYFGPGTRLLVL.

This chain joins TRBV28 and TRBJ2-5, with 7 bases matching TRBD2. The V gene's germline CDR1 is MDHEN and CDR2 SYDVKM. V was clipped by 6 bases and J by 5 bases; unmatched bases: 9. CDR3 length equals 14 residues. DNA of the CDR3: TGTGCCAGCAGCCCTGTTCCGCGGGGGGAGACCCAGTACTTC. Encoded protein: CASSPVPRGETQYF.

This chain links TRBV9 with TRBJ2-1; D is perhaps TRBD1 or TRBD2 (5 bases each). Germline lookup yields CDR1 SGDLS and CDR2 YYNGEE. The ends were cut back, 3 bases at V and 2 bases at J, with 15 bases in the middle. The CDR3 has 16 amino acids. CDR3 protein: CASSADRGVAYNEQFF. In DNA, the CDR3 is TGTGCCAGCAGCGCCGATCGGGGCGTCGCCTACAATGAGCAGTTCTTC.

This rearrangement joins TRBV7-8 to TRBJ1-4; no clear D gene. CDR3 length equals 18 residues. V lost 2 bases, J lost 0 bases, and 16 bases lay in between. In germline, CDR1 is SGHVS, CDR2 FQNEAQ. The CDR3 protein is CASSLHVNGRATNEKLFF. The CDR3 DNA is TGTGCCAGCAGCTTACACGTCAATGGAAGGGCAACTAATGAAAAACTGTTTTTT.

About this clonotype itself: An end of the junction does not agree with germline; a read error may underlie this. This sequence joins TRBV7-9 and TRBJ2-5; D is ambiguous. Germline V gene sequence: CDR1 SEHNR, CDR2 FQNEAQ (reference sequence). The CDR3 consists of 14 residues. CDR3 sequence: CASSLGPYQETQYF. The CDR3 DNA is TGTGCCAGCAGCTTAGGCCCGTACCAAGAGACCCAGTATTTC.

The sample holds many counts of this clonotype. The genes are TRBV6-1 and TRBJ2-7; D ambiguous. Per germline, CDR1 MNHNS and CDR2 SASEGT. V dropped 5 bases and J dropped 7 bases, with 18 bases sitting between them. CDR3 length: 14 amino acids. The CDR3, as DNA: TGTGCCAGCAGTCCAAATTCGGGCTTTTGGGAGCAGTACTTC. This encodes CASSPNSGFWEQYF.

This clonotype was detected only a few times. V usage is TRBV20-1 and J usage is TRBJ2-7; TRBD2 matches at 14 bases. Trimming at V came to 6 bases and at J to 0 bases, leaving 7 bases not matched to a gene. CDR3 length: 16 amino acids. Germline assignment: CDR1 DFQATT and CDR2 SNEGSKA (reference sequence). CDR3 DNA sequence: TGCAGTGCCGGACTAGCGGGAGGCCCCCGCTCCTACGAGCAGTACTTC. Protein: CSAGLAGGPRSYEQYF.

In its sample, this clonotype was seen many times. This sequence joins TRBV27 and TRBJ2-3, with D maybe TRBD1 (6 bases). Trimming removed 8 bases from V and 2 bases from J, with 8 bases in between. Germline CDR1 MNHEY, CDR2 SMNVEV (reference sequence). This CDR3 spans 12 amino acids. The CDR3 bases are TGTGCCAGCGGACAGAACACAGATACGCAGTATTTT. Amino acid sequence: CASGQNTDTQYF.